Below, 9 T cell receptor beta chains from the same sample are listed, as sequenced in a study of blood T cell repertoires in COVID-19. This table comes from immunoSEQ multiplex PCR, and its TCRdb copy is limited to in-frame clones, with some not included. Of around 250,000 clones listed, around 89% are singletons. Sample: PBMCs or T cells enriched from blood (not recorded which). The receptors come from a woman in her 30s who had recovered from COVID-19.

V is TRBV21-1 and J is TRBJ1-2; the D call in the table, TRBD1, was not verified against the DNA. TRBV21-1 is recorded as a pseudogene. This CDR3 spans 15 amino acids. The CDR3, as DNA: TGTGCCAGCAGCAAAGTCGGGACACCCAACTATGGCTACACCTTC. Translating gives CASSKVGTPNYGYTF.

This chain joins TRBV4-1 and TRBJ2-7, with a possible D match to TRBD2 (6 bases). V was clipped by 2 bases and J by 3 bases, with 8 bases between them. The CDR3 length is 13 residues. Germline loops: CDR1 MGHRA, CDR2 YSYEKL. The CDR3 loop is CASSQTRDYEQYF. The CDR3 bases are TGCGCCAGCAGCCAAACGCGGGACTACGAGCAGTACTTC.

As DNA, the CDR3 is TGTGTCACTAGCGGGCCCTACAATGAGCAGTTCTTC. This gives the protein CVTSGPYNEQFF. This chain links TRBV11-2 with TRBJ2-1; 9 bases are shared with TRBD2. Germline V gene lookup returns CDR1 SGHAT and CDR2 FQNNGV. The CDR3 is made up of 12 amino acids.

This clone was counted once. The chain links TRBV24-1 to TRBJ1-5, with D perhaps matching TRBD1 (5 bases). Looked up from germline, CDR1 is KGHDR and CDR2 is SFDVKD. With 9 bases removed from V and 2 bases from J, the gap between germline ends came to 19 bases. The CDR3 consists of 16 residues. The DNA of the CDR3 is TGTGCCACCGCAAAGAGAATGATAGGGGGCAATCAGCCCCAGCATTTT. Its translation: CATAKRMIGGNQPQHF.

As for this clone: Other DNA sequences of this sample code for an identical CDR3. The rearrangement links TRBV19 to TRBJ1-1; 8 positions agree with TRBD1. The CDR3 covers 14 residues. Germline V CDR1 and CDR2: LNHDA, SQIVND (reference sequence). V was clipped by 7 bases and J by 1 base; unmatched bases: 5. The CDR3 protein is CASTRTGRNTEAFF. The DNA of the CDR3 is TGTGCCAGTACTAGGACAGGGAGGAACACTGAAGCTTTCTTT.

This clone was seen a handful of times. The chain recombines TRBV5-6 with TRBJ1-4; D is possibly TRBD1 (5 bases). The CDR3 is 17 amino acids. The V end was cut by 4 bases, the J end by 6 bases, with 22 bases between. Germline-derived CDR1 and CDR2 are SGHDT and YYEEEE. The CDR3 bases are TGTGCCAGCAGCGTTTTTACGGGGGAGGGAATGTATGAAAAACTGTTTTTT. Translating gives CASSVFTGEGMYEKLFF. The variable domain in full, with the rest retrieved from reference TRBV5-6 and TRBJ1-4, is DAGVTQSPTHLIKTRGQQVTLRCSPKSGHDTVSWYQQALGQGPQFIFQYYEEEERQRGNFPDRFSGHQFPNYSSELNVNALLLGDSALYLCASSVFTGEGMYEKLFFGSGTQLSVL.

The genes are TRBV5-1 and TRBJ1-1; D is unclear. Germline CDR1 SGHRS, CDR2 YFSETQ. The CDR3 sequence is 14 residues long. Deletions cut 3 bases from V and 1 base from J, with 10 bases between. As DNA, the CDR3 is TGCGCCAGCAGCTCAAGCCGAAGGAACACTGAAGCTTTCTTT. Its translation is CASSSSRRNTEAFF.

V and J are TRBV9 and TRBJ1-5; tentatively, D is TRBD1 (5 bases). CDR1 and CDR2 from the germline V gene are SGDLS and YYNGEE. The ends were cut back, 3 bases at V and 7 bases at J, with 11 bases in the middle. The length of the CDR3 is 13 residues. CDR3 sequence: CASSEGEEQPQHF. The CDR3 nucleotides are TGTGCCAGCAGCGAAGGGGAGGAACAGCCCCAGCATTTT.

This chain joins TRBV6-5 and TRBJ1-2; 7 nucleotides agree with TRBD1. The germline V gene encodes CDR1 MNHEY and CDR2 SVGAGI. V lost 6 bases and J lost 3; bases outside the gene matches: 7. This CDR3 is 14 amino acids long. The CDR3 spells CASRATGSDYGYTF. The CDR3 DNA reads TGTGCCAGCAGGGCGACAGGGTCAGACTATGGCTACACCTTC.